This T cell receptor (beta chain) emerged from a study of T cell changes during pregnancy in multiple sclerosis. The germline CDR1 and CDR2 sequences are MDHEN and SYDVKM. J lost 4 bases, V lost 5 bases, and 2 bases had no gene match. The CDR3 has 15 residues. Here immunoSEQ multiplex PCR was the method, and the copy in TCRdb shows in-frame clones only, minus some. The table records 80,000 to 130,000 clones, about 92% of them present only once. The source material was peripheral blood, sampled in the second trimester of pregnancy. The source of this sequence is a female donor with multiple sclerosis, enrolled in a pregnancy study. The V call is TRBV28, the J call TRBJ2-7; 16 bases align to TRBD2. The CDR3 sequence: CASSGGLAGGYEQYF. DNA for the CDR3: TGTGCCAGCAGTGGGGGACTAGCGGGAGGGTACGAGCAGTACTTC.